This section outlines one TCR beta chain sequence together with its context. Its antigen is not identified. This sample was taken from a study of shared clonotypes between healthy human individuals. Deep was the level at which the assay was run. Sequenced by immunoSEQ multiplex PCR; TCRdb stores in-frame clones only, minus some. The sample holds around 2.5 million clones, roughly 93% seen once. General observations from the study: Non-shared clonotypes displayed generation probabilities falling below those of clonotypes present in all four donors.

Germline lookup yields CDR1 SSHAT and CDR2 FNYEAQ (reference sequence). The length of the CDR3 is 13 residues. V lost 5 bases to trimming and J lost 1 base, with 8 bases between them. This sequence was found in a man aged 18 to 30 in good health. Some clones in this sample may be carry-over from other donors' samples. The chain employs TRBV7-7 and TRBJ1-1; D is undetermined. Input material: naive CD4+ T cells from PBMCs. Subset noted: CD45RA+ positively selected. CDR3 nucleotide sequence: TGTGCCAGCAGCCCAGACCCGAACACTGAAGCTTTCTTT. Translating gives CASSPDPNTEAFF.